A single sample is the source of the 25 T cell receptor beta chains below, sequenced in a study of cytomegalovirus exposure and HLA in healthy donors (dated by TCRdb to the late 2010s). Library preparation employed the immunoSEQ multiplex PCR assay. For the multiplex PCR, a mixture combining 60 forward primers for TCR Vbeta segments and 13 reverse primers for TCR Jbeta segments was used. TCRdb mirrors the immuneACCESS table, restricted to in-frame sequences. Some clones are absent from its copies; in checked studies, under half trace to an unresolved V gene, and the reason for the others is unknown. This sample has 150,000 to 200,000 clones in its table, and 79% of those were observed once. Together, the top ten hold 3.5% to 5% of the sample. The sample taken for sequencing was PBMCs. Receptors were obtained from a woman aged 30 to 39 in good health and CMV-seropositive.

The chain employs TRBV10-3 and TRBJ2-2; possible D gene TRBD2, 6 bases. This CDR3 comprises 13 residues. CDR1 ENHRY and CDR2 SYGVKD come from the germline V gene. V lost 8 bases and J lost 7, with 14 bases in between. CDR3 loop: CAIAGYGGGELFF. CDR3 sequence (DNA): TGTGCCATCGCGGGGTACGGGGGCGGGGAGCTGTTTTTT.

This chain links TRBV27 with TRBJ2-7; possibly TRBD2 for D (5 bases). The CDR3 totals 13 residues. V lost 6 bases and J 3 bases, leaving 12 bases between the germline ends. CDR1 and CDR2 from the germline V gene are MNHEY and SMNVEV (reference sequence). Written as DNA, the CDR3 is TGTGCCAGCAGCTGGCGGGCGTACTACGAGCAGTACTTC. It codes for CASSWRAYYEQYF.

CDR3 nucleotides: TGCGCCAGCAGCTTGGGTTTCGGGAGCTACAATGAGCAGTTCTTC. It yields the protein CASSLGFGSYNEQFF. This chain connects TRBV5-1 to TRBJ2-1; possibly TRBD2 for D (6 bases). V was trimmed by 0 bases and J by 3 bases, leaving 10 bases between them. Germline V gene data show CDR1 as SGHRS and CDR2 as YFSETQ. CDR3 length: 15 residues.

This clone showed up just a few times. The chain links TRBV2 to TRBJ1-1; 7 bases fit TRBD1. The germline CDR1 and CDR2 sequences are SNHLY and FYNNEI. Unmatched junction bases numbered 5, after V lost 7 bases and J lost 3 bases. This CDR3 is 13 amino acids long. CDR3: CASISQGDTEAFF. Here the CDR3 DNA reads TGTGCCAGCATTTCCCAGGGGGACACTGAAGCTTTCTTT.

The CDR3 DNA is TGTGCCAGCAGTTTCCTGACAGGGGGGAACTCTGGGGCCAACGTCCTGACTTTC. This encodes CASSFLTGGNSGANVLTF. The gene calls are TRBV27 and TRBJ2-6, with 9 bases lining up with TRBD1. CDR1 and CDR2 from the germline V gene are MNHEY and SMNVEV (reference sequence). V shed 3 bases, J shed 0 bases, and the junction held 6 bases outside the gene matches. CDR3 length: 18 residues.

The CDR3 reads CTLGGQQEAFF. The CDR3 region has the DNA TGCACGCTCGGGGGACAGCAAGAAGCTTTCTTT. The chain employs TRBV20-1 and TRBJ1-1; 7 positions match TRBD1. The CDR3 has 11 residues. Per germline, CDR1 DFQATT and CDR2 SNEGSKA (reference sequence).

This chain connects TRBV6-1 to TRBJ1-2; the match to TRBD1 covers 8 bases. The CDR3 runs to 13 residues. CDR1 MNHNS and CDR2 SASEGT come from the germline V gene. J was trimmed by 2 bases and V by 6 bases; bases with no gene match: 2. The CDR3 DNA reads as TGTGCCAGCAGCAGGACAGGGAACTATGGCTACACCTTC. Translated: CASSRTGNYGYTF.

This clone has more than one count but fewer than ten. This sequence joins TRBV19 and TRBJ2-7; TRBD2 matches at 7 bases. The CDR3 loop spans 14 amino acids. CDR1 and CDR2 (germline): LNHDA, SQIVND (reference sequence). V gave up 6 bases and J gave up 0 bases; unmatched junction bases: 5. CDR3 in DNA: TGTGCCAGTAGCGCTGCGGGAGCCTCCTACGAGCAGTACTTC. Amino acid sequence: CASSAAGASYEQYF.

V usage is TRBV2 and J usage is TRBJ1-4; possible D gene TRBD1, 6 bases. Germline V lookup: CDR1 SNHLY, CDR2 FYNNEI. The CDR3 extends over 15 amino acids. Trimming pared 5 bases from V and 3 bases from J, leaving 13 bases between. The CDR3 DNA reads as TGTGCCAGCAGTTCGAATAAGGGGGCTAATGAAAAACTGTTTTTT. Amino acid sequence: CASSSNKGANEKLFF.

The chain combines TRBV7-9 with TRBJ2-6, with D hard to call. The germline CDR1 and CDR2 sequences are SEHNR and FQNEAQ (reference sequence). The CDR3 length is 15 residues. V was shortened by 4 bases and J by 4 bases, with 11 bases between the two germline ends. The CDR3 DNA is TGTGCCAGCAGCTCCTTACTAACGGGGGCCAACGTCCTGACTTTC. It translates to CASSSLLTGANVLTF.

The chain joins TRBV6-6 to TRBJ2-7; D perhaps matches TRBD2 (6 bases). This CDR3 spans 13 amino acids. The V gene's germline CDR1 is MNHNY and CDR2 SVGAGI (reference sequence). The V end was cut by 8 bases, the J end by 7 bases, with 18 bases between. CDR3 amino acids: CASSSGEFMEQYF. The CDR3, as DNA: TGTGCCAGCTCTTCGGGAGAATTTATGGAGCAGTACTTC.

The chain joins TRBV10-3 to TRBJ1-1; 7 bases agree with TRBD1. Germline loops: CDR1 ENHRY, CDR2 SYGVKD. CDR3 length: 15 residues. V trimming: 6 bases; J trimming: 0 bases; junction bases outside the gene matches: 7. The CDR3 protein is CAISDGTDVNTEAFF. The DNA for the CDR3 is TGTGCCATCAGCGACGGGACAGATGTGAACACTGAAGCTTTCTTT.

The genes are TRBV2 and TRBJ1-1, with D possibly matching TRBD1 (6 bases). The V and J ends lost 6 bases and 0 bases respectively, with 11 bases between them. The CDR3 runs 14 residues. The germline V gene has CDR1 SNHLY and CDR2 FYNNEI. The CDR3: CASRTQGMNTEAFF. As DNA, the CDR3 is TGTGCCAGCAGGACACAGGGAATGAACACTGAAGCTTTCTTT. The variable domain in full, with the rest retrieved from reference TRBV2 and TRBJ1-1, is EPEVTQTPSHQVTQMGQEVILRCVPISNHLYFYWYRQILGQKVEFLVSFYNNEISEKSEIFDDQFSVERPDGSNFTLKIRSTKLEDSAMYFCASRTQGMNTEAFFGQGTRLTVV.

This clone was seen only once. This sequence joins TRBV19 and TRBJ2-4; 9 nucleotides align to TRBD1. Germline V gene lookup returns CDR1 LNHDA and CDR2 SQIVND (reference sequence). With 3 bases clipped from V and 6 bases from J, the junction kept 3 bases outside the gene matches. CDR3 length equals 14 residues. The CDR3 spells CASSIWTGVNIQYF. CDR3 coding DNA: TGTGCCAGTAGTATCTGGACAGGGGTAAACATTCAGTACTTC.

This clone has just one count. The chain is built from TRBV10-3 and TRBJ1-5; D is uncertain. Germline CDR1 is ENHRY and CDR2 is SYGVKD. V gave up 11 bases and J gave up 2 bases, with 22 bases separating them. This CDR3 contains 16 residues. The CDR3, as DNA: TGTGCCTCCGGGTCTTCACGGGGTCGGGGCAATCAGCCCCAGCATTTT. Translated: CASGSSRGRGNQPQHF.

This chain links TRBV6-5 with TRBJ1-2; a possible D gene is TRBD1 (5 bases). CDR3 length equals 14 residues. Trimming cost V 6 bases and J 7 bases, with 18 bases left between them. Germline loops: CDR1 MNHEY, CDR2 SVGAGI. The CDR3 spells CASRGEGAGGGYTF. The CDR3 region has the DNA TGTGCCAGCAGGGGGGAGGGCGCGGGGGGTGGCTACACCTTC.

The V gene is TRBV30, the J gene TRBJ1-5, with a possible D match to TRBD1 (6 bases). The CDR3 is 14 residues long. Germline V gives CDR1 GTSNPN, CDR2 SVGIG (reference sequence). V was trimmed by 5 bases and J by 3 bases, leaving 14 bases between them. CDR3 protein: CAWERGHLNQPQHF. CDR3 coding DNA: TGTGCCTGGGAACGGGGACACCTCAATCAGCCCCAGCATTTT.

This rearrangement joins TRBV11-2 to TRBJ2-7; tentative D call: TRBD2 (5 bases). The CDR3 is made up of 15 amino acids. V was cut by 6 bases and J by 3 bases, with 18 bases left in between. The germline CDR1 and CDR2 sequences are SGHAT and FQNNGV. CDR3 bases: TGTGCCAGCAGACTCCCGGGATCTATTAACTACGAGCAGTACTTC. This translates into CASRLPGSINYEQYF.

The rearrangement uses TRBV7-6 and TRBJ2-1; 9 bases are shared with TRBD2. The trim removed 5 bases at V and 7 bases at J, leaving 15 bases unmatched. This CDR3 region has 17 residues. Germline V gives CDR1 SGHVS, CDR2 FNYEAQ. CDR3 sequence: CASSPLYRGRALNEQFF. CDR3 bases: TGTGCCAGCAGCCCCTTATATCGCGGGAGGGCCTTGAATGAGCAGTTCTTC. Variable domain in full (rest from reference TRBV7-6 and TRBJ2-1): GAGVSQSPRYKVTKRGQDVALRCDPISGHVSLYWYRQALGQGPEFLTYFNYEAQQDKSGLPNDRFSAERPEGSISTLTIQRTEQRDSAMYRCASSPLYRGRALNEQFFGPGTRLTVL.

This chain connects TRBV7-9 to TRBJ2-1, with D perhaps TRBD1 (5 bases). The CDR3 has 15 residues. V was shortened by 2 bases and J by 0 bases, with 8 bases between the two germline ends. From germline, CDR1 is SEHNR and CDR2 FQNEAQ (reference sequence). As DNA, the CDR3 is TGTGCCAGCAGCTTACAGGGAAGCTCCTACAATGAGCAGTTCTTC. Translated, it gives CASSLQGSSYNEQFF.

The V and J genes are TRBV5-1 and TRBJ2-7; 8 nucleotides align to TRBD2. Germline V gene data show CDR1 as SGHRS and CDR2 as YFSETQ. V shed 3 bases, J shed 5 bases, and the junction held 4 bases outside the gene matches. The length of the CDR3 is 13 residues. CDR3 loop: CASSSPGGDEQYF. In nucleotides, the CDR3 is TGCGCCAGCAGCTCCCCGGGGGGGGACGAGCAGTACTTC.

The CDR3 loop reads CASSQGRDSRSYEQYF. In DNA, the CDR3 is TGCGCCAGCAGCCAAGGCAGGGACAGCCGCTCCTACGAGCAGTACTTC. The gene calls are TRBV4-3 and TRBJ2-7; 7 bases map to TRBD1. The ends lost 1 base at V and 0 bases at J; junction bases unmatched: 6. CDR1 LGHNA and CDR2 YSLEER come from the germline V gene. This CDR3 spans 16 amino acids.

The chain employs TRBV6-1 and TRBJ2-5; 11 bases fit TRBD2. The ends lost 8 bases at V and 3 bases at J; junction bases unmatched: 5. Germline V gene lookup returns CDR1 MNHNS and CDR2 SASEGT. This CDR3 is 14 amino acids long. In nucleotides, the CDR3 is TGTGCCAGCCCCCAACTAGCGGGAGAAGAGACCCAGTACTTC. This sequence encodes CASPQLAGEETQYF.

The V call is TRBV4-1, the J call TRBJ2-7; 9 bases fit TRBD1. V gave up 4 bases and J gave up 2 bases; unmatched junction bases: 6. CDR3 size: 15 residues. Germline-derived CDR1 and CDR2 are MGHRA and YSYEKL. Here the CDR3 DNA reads TGCGCCAGCAGCCGCTCAGGACAGGGGCCCTACGAGCAGTACTTC. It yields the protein CASSRSGQGPYEQYF.

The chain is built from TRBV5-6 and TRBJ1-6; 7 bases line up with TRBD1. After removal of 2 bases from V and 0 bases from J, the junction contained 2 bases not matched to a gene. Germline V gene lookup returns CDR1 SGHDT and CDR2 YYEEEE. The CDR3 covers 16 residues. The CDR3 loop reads CASSLTGVSYNSPLHF. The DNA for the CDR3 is TGTGCCAGCAGCTTAACAGGGGTCTCCTATAATTCACCCCTCCACTTT.